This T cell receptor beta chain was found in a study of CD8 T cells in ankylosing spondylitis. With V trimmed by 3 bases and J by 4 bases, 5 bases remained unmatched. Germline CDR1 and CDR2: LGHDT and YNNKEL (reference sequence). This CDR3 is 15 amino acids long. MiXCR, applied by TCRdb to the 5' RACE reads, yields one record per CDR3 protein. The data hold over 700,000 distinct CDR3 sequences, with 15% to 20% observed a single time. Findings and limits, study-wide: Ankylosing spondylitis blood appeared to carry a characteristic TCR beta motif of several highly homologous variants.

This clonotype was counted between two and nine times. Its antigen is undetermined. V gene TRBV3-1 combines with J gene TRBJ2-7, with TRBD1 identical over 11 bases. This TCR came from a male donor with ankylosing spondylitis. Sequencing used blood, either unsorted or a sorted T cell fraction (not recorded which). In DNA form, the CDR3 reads TGTGCCAGCAGCCACCGGGACAGGGGGAAATACGAGCAGTACTTC. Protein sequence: CASSHRDRGKYEQYF.